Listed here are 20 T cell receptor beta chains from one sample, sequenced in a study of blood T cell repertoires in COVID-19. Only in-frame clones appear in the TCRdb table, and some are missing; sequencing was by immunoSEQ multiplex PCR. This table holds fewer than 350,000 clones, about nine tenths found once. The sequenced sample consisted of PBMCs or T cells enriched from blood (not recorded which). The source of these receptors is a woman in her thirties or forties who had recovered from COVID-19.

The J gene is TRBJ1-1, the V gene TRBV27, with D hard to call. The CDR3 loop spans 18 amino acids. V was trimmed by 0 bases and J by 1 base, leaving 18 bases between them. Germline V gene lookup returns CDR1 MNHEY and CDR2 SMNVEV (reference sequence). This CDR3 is CASSLSPLQTRGNTEAFF. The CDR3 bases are TGTGCCAGCAGTTTATCGCCCCTCCAGACACGGGGGAACACTGAAGCTTTCTTT.

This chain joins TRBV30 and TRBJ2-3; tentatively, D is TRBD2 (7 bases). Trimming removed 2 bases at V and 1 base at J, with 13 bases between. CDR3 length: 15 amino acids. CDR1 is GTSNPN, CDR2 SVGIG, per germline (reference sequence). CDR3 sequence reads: CAWSPGGPRTDTQYF. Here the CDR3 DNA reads TGTGCCTGGAGTCCCGGGGGGCCTCGCACAGATACGCAGTATTTT.

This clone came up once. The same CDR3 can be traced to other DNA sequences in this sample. The CDR3: CASSSSGSSYEQYF. In DNA form, the CDR3 reads TGTGCCAGCAGTTCTAGCGGGAGTTCCTACGAGCAGTACTTC. The V call is TRBV2, the J call TRBJ2-7; 10 bases are a match to TRBD2. Losses at the gene ends were 5 bases for V and 1 base for J; bases not matched to a gene: 2. The CDR3 loop spans 14 amino acids. Germline lookup yields CDR1 SNHLY and CDR2 FYNNEI.

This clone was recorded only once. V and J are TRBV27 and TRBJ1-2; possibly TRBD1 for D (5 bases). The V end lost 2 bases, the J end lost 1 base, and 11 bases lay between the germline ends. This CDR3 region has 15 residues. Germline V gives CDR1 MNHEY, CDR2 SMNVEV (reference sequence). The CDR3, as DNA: TGTGCCAGCAGTTTAGGCGCGGGACTTAACTATGGCTACACCTTC. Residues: CASSLGAGLNYGYTF.

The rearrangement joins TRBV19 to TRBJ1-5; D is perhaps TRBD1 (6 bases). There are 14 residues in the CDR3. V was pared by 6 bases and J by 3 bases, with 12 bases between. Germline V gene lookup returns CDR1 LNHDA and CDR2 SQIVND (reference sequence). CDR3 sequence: CASRRGQSNQPQHF. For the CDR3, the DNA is TGTGCCAGTAGACGGGGACAATCCAATCAGCCCCAGCATTTT.

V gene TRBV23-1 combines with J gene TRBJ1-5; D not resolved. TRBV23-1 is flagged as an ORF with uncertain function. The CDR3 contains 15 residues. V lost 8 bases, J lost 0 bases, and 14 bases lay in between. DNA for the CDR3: TGCGCCAGCGGGCCCGGAGGGCATAGCAATCAGCCCCAGCATTTT. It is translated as CASGPGGHSNQPQHF.

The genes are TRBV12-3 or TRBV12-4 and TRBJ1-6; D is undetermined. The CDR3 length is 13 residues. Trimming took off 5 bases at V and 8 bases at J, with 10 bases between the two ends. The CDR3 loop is CASSDKADSPLHF. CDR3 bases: TGTGCCAGCAGTGACAAGGCTGATTCACCCCTCCACTTT.

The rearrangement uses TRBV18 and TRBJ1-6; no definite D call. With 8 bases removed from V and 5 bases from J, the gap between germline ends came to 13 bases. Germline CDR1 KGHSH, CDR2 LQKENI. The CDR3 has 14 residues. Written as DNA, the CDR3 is TGTGCCAGCCGCTTACAGAACCATAATTCACCCCTCCACTTT. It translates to CASRLQNHNSPLHF.

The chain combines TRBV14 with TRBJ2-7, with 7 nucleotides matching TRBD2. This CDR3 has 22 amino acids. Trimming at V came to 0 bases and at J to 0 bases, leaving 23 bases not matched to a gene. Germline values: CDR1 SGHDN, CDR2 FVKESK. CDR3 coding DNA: TGTGCCAGCAGCCAAGATCAGGTGTGGGGTAGCGGGTTTAATCAGAGCTCCTACGAGCAGTACTTC. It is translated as CASSQDQVWGSGFNQSSYEQYF. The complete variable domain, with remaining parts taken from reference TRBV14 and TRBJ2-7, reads EAGVTQFPSHSVIEKGQTVTLRCDPISGHDNLYWYRRVMGKEIKFLLHFVKESKQDESGMPNNRFLAERTGGTYSTLKVQPAELEDSGVYFCASSQDQVWGSGFNQSSYEQYFGPGTRLTVT.

Written as DNA, the CDR3 is TGTGCCAGCAGTACGGACAATATACACGAGCAGTACTTC. This translates into CASSTDNIHEQYF. V usage is TRBV2 and J usage is TRBJ2-7; D perhaps matches TRBD1 (5 bases). The CDR3 loop spans 13 amino acids. Per germline, CDR1 SNHLY and CDR2 FYNNEI. V lost 5 bases to trimming and J lost 5 bases, with 13 bases between them.

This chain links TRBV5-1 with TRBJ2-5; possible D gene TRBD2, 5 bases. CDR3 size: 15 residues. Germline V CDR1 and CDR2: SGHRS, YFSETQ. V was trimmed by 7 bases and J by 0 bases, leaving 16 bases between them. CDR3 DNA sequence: TGCGCCAGCCACGAGGGAAATTTGTACCAAGAGACCCAGTACTTC. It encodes CASHEGNLYQETQYF.

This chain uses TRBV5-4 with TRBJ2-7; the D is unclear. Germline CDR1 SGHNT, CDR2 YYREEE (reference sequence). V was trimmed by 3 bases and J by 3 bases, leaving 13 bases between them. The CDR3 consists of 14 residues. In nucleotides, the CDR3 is TGTGCCAGCAGCTCAGAGACTCCGGGCTACGAGCAGTACTTC. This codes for CASSSETPGYEQYF.

The CDR3 DNA is TGTGCCAGCTCACCAAGTTTAGCACGGAACACCGGGGAGCTGTTTTTT. It encodes CASSPSLARNTGELFF. This chain links TRBV18 with TRBJ2-2, with D unclear. V lost 2 bases and J 1 base, leaving 11 bases between the germline ends. CDR3 length equals 16 residues. The germline CDR1 and CDR2 sequences are KGHSH and LQKENI. Together with reference TRBV18 and TRBJ2-2, the CDR3 gives the full variable domain: NAGVMQNPRHLVRRRGQEARLRCSPMKGHSHVYWYRQLPEEGLKFMVYLQKENIIDESGMPKERFSAEFPKEGPSILRIQQVVRGDSAAYFCASSPSLARNTGELFFGEGSRLTVL.

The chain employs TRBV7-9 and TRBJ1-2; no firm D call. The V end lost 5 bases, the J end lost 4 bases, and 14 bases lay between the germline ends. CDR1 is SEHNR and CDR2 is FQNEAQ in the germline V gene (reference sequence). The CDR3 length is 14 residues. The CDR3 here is CASSPEGRTYGYTF. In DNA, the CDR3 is TGTGCCAGCAGCCCCGAGGGCAGGACCTATGGCTACACCTTC.

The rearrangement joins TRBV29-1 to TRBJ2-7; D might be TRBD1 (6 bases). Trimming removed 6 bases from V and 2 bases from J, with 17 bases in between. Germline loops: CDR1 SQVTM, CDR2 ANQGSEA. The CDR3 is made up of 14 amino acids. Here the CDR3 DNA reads TGCAGCGTGATCGAGGGCAGGGGACCCTACGAGCAGTACTTC. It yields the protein CSVIEGRGPYEQYF.

The CDR3 reads CASSVGRGTEAFF. The CDR3 DNA reads TGTGCCAGCAGCGTGGGCAGGGGCACTGAAGCTTTCTTT. The chain carries TRBV9 and TRBJ1-1; weak D call: TRBD1 (6 bases). Trimming took 2 bases from V and 4 from J, leaving 9 bases between them. CDR3 size: 13 residues. Germline CDR1 reads SGDLS; CDR2 reads YYNGEE.

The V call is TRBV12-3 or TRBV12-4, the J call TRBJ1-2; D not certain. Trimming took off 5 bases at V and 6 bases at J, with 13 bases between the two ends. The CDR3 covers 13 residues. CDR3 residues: CASSPRAGNGYTF. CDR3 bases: TGTGCCAGCAGTCCACGAGCTGGTAATGGCTACACCTTC.

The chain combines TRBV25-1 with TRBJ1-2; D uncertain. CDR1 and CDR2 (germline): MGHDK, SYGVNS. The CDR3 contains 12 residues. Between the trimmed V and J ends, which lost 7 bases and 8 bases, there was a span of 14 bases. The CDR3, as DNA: TGTGCCAGCAAGGCCAGGCTGGAAGGCTACACCTTC. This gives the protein CASKARLEGYTF.

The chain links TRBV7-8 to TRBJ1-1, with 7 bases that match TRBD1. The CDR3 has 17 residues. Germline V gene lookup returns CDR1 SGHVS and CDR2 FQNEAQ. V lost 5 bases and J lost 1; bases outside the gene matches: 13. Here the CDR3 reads CASSHNHLQGKNTEAFF. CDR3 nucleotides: TGTGCCAGCAGCCATAATCACTTACAGGGGAAGAACACTGAAGCTTTCTTT.

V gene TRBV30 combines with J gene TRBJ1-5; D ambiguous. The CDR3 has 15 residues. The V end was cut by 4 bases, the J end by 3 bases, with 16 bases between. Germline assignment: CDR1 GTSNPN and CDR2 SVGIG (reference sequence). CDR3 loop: CAWTAGGSANQPQHF. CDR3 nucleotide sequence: TGTGCCTGGACCGCAGGAGGGTCAGCCAATCAGCCCCAGCATTTT.